The clone carrying this TCR beta chain was seen only once. Its antigen remains unidentified. The assay was immunoSEQ multiplex PCR, and TCRdb's table has in-frame clones only and misses some. The data contain around 76,000 clones, 65% to 90% of them singletons. Excluded were patients having autoimmune disease history or systemic immunosuppression. The sample is drawn from a study of OX40 agonist ivuxolimab in advanced cancers. Background on the study: Ivuxolimab, which patients received intravenously every 2 weeks, was dosed at 0.01 to 10 mg/kg.

Overall study results and limits: Expanded clones were, on average, more numerous among CD8+ T cells than CD4+.

Germline V gene lookup returns CDR1 KGHSH and CDR2 LQKENI. The trim removed 7 bases at V and 2 bases at J, leaving 9 bases unmatched. The CDR3 loop spans 17 amino acids. This sequence originates from an adult with an advanced solid tumor such as melanoma, head and neck, liver or kidney cancer. The sequencing here drew on CD4+ or CD8+ T cells sorted from blood, taken in a trial of the OX40 agonist ivuxolimab. The chain carries TRBV18 and TRBJ2-6, with 9 bases that match TRBD1. In nucleotides, the CDR3 is TGTGCCAGCTTAACGGGACAGGGTAAAGCTGGGGCCAACGTCCTGACTTTC. Residues: CASLTGQGKAGANVLTF.